This T cell receptor beta chain was sequenced in a study of blood T cell repertoires in COVID-19. In the study overall: Collection of acute and convalescent COVID-19 samples took place in the United States, Italy and Spain. Nucleic acid was either cDNA or gDNA, and it came from T cells, B-cell-depleted T cells, or PBMCs.

Authors' methods: Reference gene primer amplification yielded estimated nucleated cell counts. Using immunoSEQ multiplex PCR, the repertoire was profiled, and TCRdb retains in-frame clones only, with some absent. V and J calls and clone size come straight from that table; D and trimming were deduced from the DNA. This sample has about 140,000 clones; under 85% occur once, and the top ten carry 8.6%. The V and J ends lost 6 bases and 2 bases respectively, with 13 bases between them. The CDR3 is 14 residues long. Germline assignment: CDR1 SGDLS and CDR2 YYNGEE. The receptor comes from a man aged 50 to 59 with active or convalescent COVID-19. What was sequenced was peripheral blood. The chain recombines TRBV9 with TRBJ2-3, with D possibly TRBD1 on 6 matching bases. The CDR3 loop reads CASNEQGNTDTQYF. For the CDR3, the DNA is TGTGCCAGCAACGAACAGGGTAACACAGATACGCAGTATTTT.